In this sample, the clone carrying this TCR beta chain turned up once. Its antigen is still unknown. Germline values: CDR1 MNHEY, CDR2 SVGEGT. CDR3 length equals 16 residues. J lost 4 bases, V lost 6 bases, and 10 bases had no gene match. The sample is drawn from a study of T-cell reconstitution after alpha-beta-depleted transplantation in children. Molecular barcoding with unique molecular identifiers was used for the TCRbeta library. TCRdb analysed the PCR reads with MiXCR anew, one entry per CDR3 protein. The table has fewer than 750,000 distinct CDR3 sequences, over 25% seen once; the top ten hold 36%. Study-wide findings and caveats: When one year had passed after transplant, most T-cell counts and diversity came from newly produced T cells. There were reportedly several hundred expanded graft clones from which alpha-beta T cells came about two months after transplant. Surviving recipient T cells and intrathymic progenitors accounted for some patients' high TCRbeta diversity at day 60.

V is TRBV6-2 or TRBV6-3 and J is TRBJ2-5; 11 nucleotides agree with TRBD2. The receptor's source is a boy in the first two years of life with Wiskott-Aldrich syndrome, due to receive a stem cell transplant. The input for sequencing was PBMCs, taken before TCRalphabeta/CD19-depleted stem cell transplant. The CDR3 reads CASSLTSGTGGETQYF. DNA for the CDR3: TGTGCCAGCAGCTTGACTAGCGGGACTGGTGGAGAGACCCAGTACTTC.